One and the same sample provided the 3 T cell receptor beta chains below, sequenced in a study of glioma-infiltrating T cells. TCR alpha and beta CDR3 regions were amplified from RNA using iRepertoire nested multiplex PCR. TCRdb redid the calling of the multiplex PCR reads with MiXCR, one entry per CDR3 protein. The data contain more than 350,000 distinct CDR3 sequences, roughly 41% of them singletons. The sequenced material came from glioma tissue, nonneoplastic brain tissue, or PBMCs (not recorded which). These TCRs come from a human donor with low-grade glioma or glioblastoma, undergoing nonglioma brain surgery, or in good health (not recorded which).

This clonotype has more than one count but fewer than ten. The V and J genes are TRBV7-9 and TRBJ2-1; D possibly corresponds to TRBD2 (5 bases). V lost 5 bases to trimming and J lost 3 bases, with 14 bases between them. The germline V gene encodes CDR1 SEHNR and CDR2 FQNEAQ (reference sequence). CDR3 length: 15 residues. For the CDR3, the DNA is TGTGCCAGCAGCGAAGGTCCGACTAACTACAATGAGCAGTTCTTC. Translated: CASSEGPTNYNEQFF. Full variable domain (outside the CDR3, taken from reference TRBV7-9 and TRBJ2-1): DTGVSQNPRHKITKRGQNVTFRCDPISEHNRLYWYRQTLGQGPEFLTYFQNEAQLEKSRLLSDRFSAERPKGSFSTLEIQRTEQGDSAMYLCASSEGPTNYNEQFFGPGTRLTVL.

Ten or more counts support this clonotype. The chain employs TRBV20-1 and TRBJ2-3; 9 positions match TRBD1. Trimming cost V 3 bases and J 2 bases; bases outside gene matches: 6. This CDR3 contains 15 residues. CDR1 DFQATT and CDR2 SNEGSKA come from the germline V gene (reference sequence). The CDR3 here is CSARDRDRVTDTQYF. Here the CDR3 DNA reads TGCAGTGCTAGGGACCGGGACAGGGTCACAGATACGCAGTATTTT.

This clonotype has more than one count but fewer than ten. This sequence joins TRBV14 and TRBJ1-1; possibly TRBD1 for D (6 bases). V lost 10 bases to trimming and J lost 1 base, with 13 bases between them. This CDR3 comprises 13 residues. Per germline, CDR1 SGHDN and CDR2 FVKESK. As DNA, the CDR3 is TGTGCCACATCGCGGGGGCAGAACACTGAAGCTTTCTTT. The encoded protein is CATSRGQNTEAFF.